This TCR beta chain was sequenced in a study of CD8+ T cells in alopecia areata (dated by TCRdb to the late 2010s). Regarding the complete study: Skin from C3H/HeJ donors with spontaneous alopecia (about 6-13 months old) was grafted onto female C3H/HeJ recipients aged roughly 6-10 weeks. To study T cell clonal expansion in alopecia areata, the researchers applied high-throughput TCRbeta sequencing to both the C3H/HeJ mouse model and human patients. In humans, TCRbeta sequencing was performed on scalp tissue and on sorted CD4+ and CD8+ peripheral blood T cells from healthy controls and from patients with patchy or totalis/universalis alopecia areata. Scalp clonality was compared across normal scalp (n=4), patchy alopecia areata scalp (n=8), and alopecia totalis/universalis scalp (n=8). RNA was obtained with the PAXgene miRNA kit for fixed scalp, the miRNeasy kit for PBMCs, and the RNeasy kit for mouse skin. Amplification of TCRbeta CDR3 regions was done by immunoSEQ multiplex PCR using 35 Vbeta forward primers and 13 Jbeta reverse primers. What the study reported, not specific to this receptor: Compared with mice, TCR sequences shared between patients were less clear, possibly partly because of HLA diversity across the patient population. Lesional scalp, especially in alopecia totalis/universalis, showed higher clonality and more expanded CD8+ clones than normal scalp, suggesting antigenic drive. Resident alphabeta T cells in normal human skin are also sequenced, complicating scalp TCR repertoire analysis, unlike mouse skin dominated by gammadelta T cells.

As to this clone: Its antigen target is currently unknown. The gene names and germline sequences given are murine. From the germline J gene comes the end of the CDR3, since the read stops 4 residues before it.

Pooled mouse cutaneous lymph node cells were stained for CD4, CD8alpha, NKG2D, NKG2ACE and other markers, then sorted on a BD Influx. The library was prepared using the immunoSEQ multiplex PCR assay. RNA was extracted from all samples and reverse transcribed into cDNA, which served as template for TCR sequencing. First-strand cDNA was synthesized using SuperScript III with a 2:1 mix of oligo-dT and random hexamers. Amplification bias was assessed with a synthetic immune receptor repertoire, and residual bias was removed computationally. Sequencing of the libraries was done on Illumina HiSeq with 60 bp reads that cover the CDR3, reading from J toward V. In the source study's methods: Raw reads were preprocessed to remove errors, and CDR3 was defined by IMGT conventions from the conserved cysteine to phenylalanine. Clonality was computed by normalizing Shannon entropy by log2 of the number of productive unique TCRs and subtracting the result from 1. CD4 or CD8 identity of scalp clones was inferred by cross-referencing scalp TCRbeta sequences with sorted blood CD4 and CD8 repertoires. TCRdb mirrors the immuneACCESS table, restricted to in-frame sequences. Some clones are absent from its copies; in checked studies, under half trace to an unresolved V gene, and the reason for the others is unknown. The V and J calls and clone size are taken from that table; D and trimming were inferred from the DNA. The sample features about 270,000 clones, and none is a singleton. Together, the top ten hold roughly 1.2% of the sample.

Relative to germline, V is missing 0 bases and J is missing 0 bases, with 5 bases of the junction outside any gene match. Taken from cysteine to phenylalanine, the CDR3 has 16 residues. Part of the CDR3 DNA is given, 36 bases translated from base 1. Via the germline V gene, CDR1 is NSHNY and CDR2 SYGAGN. Sample: CD4+ T cells sorted from a lymph node. This TCR came from a C3H/HeJ mouse with alopecia areata. In terms of MHC, this strain is H2-k. The chain is encoded by TRBV13-1 joined to TRBJ2-7; TRBD2 matches 8 bases in the middle. CDR3 sequence: CASSDVAGGSSYEQYF. The sequenced CDR3 bases are TGTGCCAGCAGTGATGTGGCTGGGGGGTCCTCCTAT.